One sample yielded the 15 T cell receptor beta chains listed below, sequenced in a study of blood T cell repertoires in COVID-19. Data came from immunoSEQ multiplex PCR; TCRdb stores just in-frame clones and leaves some out. The sample comprises about 85,000 clones, 70% to 90% of which are singletons, and 5% to 5.5% rests with the top ten. Sequencing was done on a sample of peripheral blood. Receptors originate from a man in his fifties or sixties with acute or convalescent COVID-19.

The chain joins TRBV6-5 to TRBJ1-3; 7 bases agree with TRBD1. The J segment lost 6 bases and the V segment lost 6 bases, leaving 8 bases of the junction unmatched. The CDR3 runs to 14 residues. CDR1 MNHEY and CDR2 SVGAGI come from the germline V gene. The CDR3 region is CASRMGQGVNTIYF. In nucleotides, the CDR3 is TGTGCCAGCAGAATGGGGCAGGGGGTAAACACCATATATTTT.

V and J are TRBV7-2 and TRBJ1-3, with D perhaps matching TRBD1 (5 bases). The CDR3 covers 15 residues. Germline assignment: CDR1 SGHTA and CDR2 FQGNSA. V lost 2 bases, J lost 2 bases, and 10 bases lay in between. CDR3 coding DNA: TGTGCCAGCAGCTTACAGGGTGGAACTGGAAACACCATATATTTT. This encodes CASSLQGGTGNTIYF.

The V gene is TRBV4-3, the J gene TRBJ2-1, with no clear D. The V and J ends lost 0 bases and 5 bases respectively, with 8 bases between them. Per germline, CDR1 LGHNA and CDR2 YSLEER. The CDR3 has 14 amino acids. The CDR3 here is CASSQDQRDNEQFF. As DNA, the CDR3 is TGCGCCAGCAGCCAAGACCAGCGCGACAATGAGCAGTTCTTC.

The chain links TRBV12-5 to TRBJ2-2; maybe TRBD1 (6 bases). The CDR3 totals 14 residues. In germline, CDR1 is LGHNT, CDR2 FRNRAP. Trimming removed 10 bases from V and 3 bases from J, with 15 bases in between. CDR3 in amino acids: CATGAGPDTGELFF. CDR3 DNA: TGTGCTACAGGGGCAGGGCCTGACACCGGGGAGCTGTTTTTT.

This clone appeared a few times. The chain uses TRBV18 and TRBJ1-6, with 9 bases identical to TRBD1. V gave up 0 bases and J gave up 7 bases; unmatched junction bases: 4. The CDR3 has 16 residues. The germline V gene has CDR1 KGHSH and CDR2 LQKENI. The CDR3 here is CASSPPVGQGNSPLHF. The CDR3 DNA reads TGTGCCAGCTCACCACCGGTGGGACAGGGAAATTCACCCCTCCACTTT.

This clone was counted between two and nine times. The chain combines TRBV4-3 with TRBJ2-1, with D perhaps TRBD2 (5 bases). The germline gives CDR1 LGHNA, CDR2 YSLEER. V was clipped by 1 base and J by 8 bases, with 15 bases between them. The CDR3 consists of 15 residues. The CDR3 spells CASSQARDGVHEQFF. CDR3 DNA: TGCGCCAGCAGCCAAGCCCGGGATGGGGTACATGAGCAGTTCTTC.

The chain employs TRBV18 and TRBJ1-1; the D gene is possibly TRBD1 (5 bases). V shed 2 bases and J shed 6 bases, with 10 bases lying between them. The CDR3 has 13 amino acids. Germline values: CDR1 KGHSH, CDR2 LQKENI. The CDR3 nucleotides read TGTGCCAGCTCACCAAGTTCAGGGTCTGAAGCTTTCTTT. Protein sequence: CASSPSSGSEAFF.

The CDR3 sequence is CSVTRTHNEKLFF. The CDR3 DNA is TGCAGCGTAACACGGACACATAATGAAAAACTGTTTTTT. V and J are TRBV29-1 and TRBJ1-4, with D tentatively TRBD1 (5 bases). Germline values: CDR1 SQVTM, CDR2 ANQGSEA. There are 13 residues in the CDR3. V was clipped by 6 bases and J by 4 bases, with 12 bases between them.

The CDR3 reads CASSQAPLADTQYF. CDR3 sequence (DNA): TGTGCCAGCAGCCAGGCCCCTCTCGCAGATACGCAGTATTTT. The genes are TRBV11-1 and TRBJ2-3; no clear D. Germline V gene sequence: CDR1 SGHAT, CDR2 FQDESV (reference sequence). The CDR3 consists of 14 residues. With 5 bases removed from V and 4 bases from J, the gap between germline ends came to 13 bases.

The CDR3 DNA follows: TGCGCCAGCAGCCAAGATCCCGGGGGTAGGGGAAACACCATATATTTT. This codes for CASSQDPGGRGNTIYF. The chain employs TRBV4-3 and TRBJ1-3, with D maybe TRBD1 (5 bases). CDR3 size: 16 residues. The ends were cut back, 0 bases at V and 4 bases at J, with 13 bases in the middle. The germline V gene encodes CDR1 LGHNA and CDR2 YSLEER.

This chain links TRBV12-3 or TRBV12-4 with TRBJ1-1; no firm D call. The CDR3 extends over 10 amino acids. V was trimmed by 6 bases and J by 8 bases, leaving 7 bases between them. CDR3 coding DNA: TGTGCCAGCAGCGGTCCGGAAGCTTTCTTT. Its protein product is CASSGPEAFF.

The J gene is TRBJ1-1, the V gene TRBV7-4; D ambiguous. CDR3 length equals 20 residues. Trimming removed 0 bases from V and 1 base from J, with 24 bases in between. Germline CDR1 reads SGHVT; CDR2 reads SQSDAQ. The CDR3 DNA sequence: TGTGCCAGCAGCTTAGCGATGACCCTATGGCCCCTTACAGCGAACACTGAAGCTTTCTTT. It encodes CASSLAMTLWPLTANTEAFF.

The chain links TRBV7-2 to TRBJ1-1, with 8 positions matching TRBD1. The CDR3 has 14 amino acids. Germline V gives CDR1 SGHTA, CDR2 FQGNSA. Trimming at V came to 3 bases and at J to 3 bases, leaving 3 bases not matched to a gene. DNA of the CDR3: TGTGCCAGCAGCTTGGAGGACAGGGACACTGAAGCTTTCTTT. Amino acids: CASSLEDRDTEAFF. Together with reference TRBV7-2 and TRBJ1-1, the CDR3 gives the full variable domain: GAGVSQSPSNKVTEKGKDVELRCDPISGHTALYWYRQSLGQGLEFLIYFQGNSAPDKSGLPSDRFSAERTGGSVSTLTIQRTQQEDSAVYLCASSLEDRDTEAFFGQGTRLTVV.

This chain links TRBV11-2 with TRBJ1-1; TRBD1 matches at 8 bases. The germline CDR1 and CDR2 sequences are SGHAT and FQNNGV. The CDR3 spans 15 residues. V lost 4 bases to trimming and J lost 0 bases; unmatched junction nucleotides: 4. The chain's CDR3 is CASSSDRDLNTEAFF. The CDR3 coding sequence is TGTGCCAGCAGCTCGGACAGGGACCTGAACACTGAAGCTTTCTTT.

By share of the sample, this clone is medium-sized (0.01 to 0.1%). A read error may account for a junction end that differs from germline. The gene calls are TRBV7-7 and TRBJ2-1; TRBD1 is a possible D gene (5 bases). Germline CDR1 reads SSHAT; CDR2 reads FNYEAQ (reference sequence). The CDR3 runs 16 residues. CDR3 nucleotides: TGTGCTAGCAGCCCAGGGCTCCCCGACCTCTACAATGAGCAGTTCTTC. This codes for CASSPGLPDLYNEQFF. Full variable domain (remainder filled in from reference TRBV7-7 and TRBJ2-1): GAGVSQSPRYKVTKRGQDVTLRCDPISSHATLYWYQQALGQGPEFLTYFNYEAQPDKSGLPSDRFSAERPEGSISTLTIQRTEQRDSAMYRCASSPGLPDLYNEQFFGPGTRLTVL.